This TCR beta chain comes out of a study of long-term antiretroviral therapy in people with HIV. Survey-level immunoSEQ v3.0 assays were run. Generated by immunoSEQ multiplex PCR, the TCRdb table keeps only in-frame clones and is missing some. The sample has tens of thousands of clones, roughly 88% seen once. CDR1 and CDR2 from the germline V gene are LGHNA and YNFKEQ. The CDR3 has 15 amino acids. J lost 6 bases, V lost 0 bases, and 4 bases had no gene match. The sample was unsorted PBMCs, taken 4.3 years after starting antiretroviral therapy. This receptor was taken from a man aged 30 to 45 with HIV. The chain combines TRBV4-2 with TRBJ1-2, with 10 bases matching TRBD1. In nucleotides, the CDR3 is TGTGCCAGCAGCCAAGACCCCGGGACAGGGGATGGCTACACCTTC. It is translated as CASSQDPGTGDGYTF.